This entry concerns a single T cell receptor beta chain. Its matching antigen is unknown. The data were taken from a study of long-term antiretroviral therapy in people with HIV. Across the study: Collection of the earliest samples took place about a decade ahead of the 2015 immediate-ART recommendation.

Study results and limitations: The clones with expansion before ART were dominant in the repertoire at all time points. In HIV, the repertoires covered a tighter span of CDR3 lengths than in controls.

They ran version v3.0 of the immunoSEQ assay at survey level. The target of sequencing was roughly 35,000-55,000 T-cell genomes per sample. TCRdb's table, derived via immunoSEQ multiplex PCR, lists solely in-frame clones and lacks some. The sample comprises under 45,000 clones, roughly four fifths of which are singletons, and 6.2% rests with the top ten. The receptor was isolated from a man aged 18 to 30 with HIV. The sample consisted of unsorted PBMCs, taken 1 year after starting antiretroviral therapy.

The CDR3 region is CASSAPGLAGGPDTGELFF. The CDR3 region has the DNA TGTGCCAGCAGCGCACCGGGACTAGCGGGAGGGCCGGACACCGGGGAGCTGTTTTTT. The rearrangement joins TRBV9 to TRBJ2-2; TRBD2 aligns across 16 bases. The CDR3 covers 19 residues. With V trimmed by 3 bases and J by 3 bases, 8 bases remained unmatched. The germline CDR1 and CDR2 sequences are SGDLS and YYNGEE.